This TCR beta chain is from a study of CD8+ T cells in alopecia areata. Trimming stripped 5 bases from V and 8 bases from J, with 27 bases between. This CDR3 contains 17 residues. Germline V CDR1 and CDR2: SGHVS, FNYEAQ. RNA extraction and reverse transcription yielded cDNA as sequencing template. Sequencing used immunoSEQ multiplex PCR; TCRdb keeps in-frame clones, though not all of them. The table includes about 140,000 clones, 86% detected once. In regard to this clone: Antigen specificity is unknown.

This sample's treatment: oral pan-JAK inhibitor, 5-10 mg twice daily. Regarding the study as a whole: Especially in alopecia totalis/universalis, lesional scalp showed greater clonality than normal scalp did. Expanded CD8+ clones among the top 100, as well as scalp clonality, were significantly decreased by tofacitinib.

This clonotype originated in a human donor with alopecia areata. The specimen was CD8+ T cells sorted from blood, collected at week 4, from a patient treated with tofacitinib. The V call is TRBV7-6, the J call TRBJ1-2; maybe TRBD1 (5 bases). CDR3 DNA sequence: TGTGCCAGCAGCAATAATTTGAGGCCGGAGGATAGGGGCGGCTACACCTTC. This gives the protein CASSNNLRPEDRGGYTF.